The 10 T cell receptor beta chains given below trace back to one sample, sequenced in a study of blood T cells in healthy people across ages. The use of a sample-barcoded 5' primer and a J-beta primer mix characterized a second PCR of 7 to 11 cycles. TCRdb called the 5' RACE reads again in MiXCR, with one record for every CDR3 protein. The sample shows 650,000 to 1,000,000 distinct CDR3 sequences, under 40% of them seen only once. The sequencing sample was made of blood. The receptors here all came from a man younger than 35 in good health.

The J gene is TRBJ1-2, the V gene TRBV6-1; D gene uncertain. The CDR3 sequence is 12 residues long. The V end lost 8 bases, the J end lost 4 bases, and 11 bases lay between the germline ends. CDR1 is MNHNS, CDR2 SASEGT, per germline. CDR3: CASEATLYGYTF. The DNA of the CDR3 is TGTGCCAGCGAGGCGACACTCTATGGCTACACCTTC.

The V and J genes are TRBV12-3 or TRBV12-4 and TRBJ1-6; D is perhaps TRBD1 (5 bases). The CDR3 has 14 amino acids. The V end lost 3 bases, the J end lost 10 bases, and 13 bases lay between the germline ends. The CDR3 loop is CASSFNQGVSPLHF. As DNA, the CDR3 is TGTGCCAGCAGTTTTAATCAGGGAGTATCACCCCTCCACTTT.

The V gene is TRBV20-1, the J gene TRBJ1-2; 9 bases agree with TRBD1. The CDR3 sequence is 14 residues long. The germline V gene has CDR1 DFQATT and CDR2 SNEGSKA (reference sequence). Losses at the gene ends were 6 bases for V and 3 bases for J; bases not matched to a gene: 8. This chain's CDR3 is CSAPYRGRDYGYTF. The CDR3, as DNA: TGCAGTGCCCCGTACAGGGGGCGCGACTATGGCTACACCTTC.

Ten or more counts support this clonotype. This chain connects TRBV12-3 or TRBV12-4 to TRBJ1-5; 10 bases align to TRBD1. The CDR3 extends over 14 amino acids. The V and J ends lost 6 bases and 6 bases, in that order; junction bases with no gene match: 5. DNA of the CDR3: TGTGCCAGCAGCCAGGGGGACAGGGGTCAGCCCCAGCATTTT. It yields the protein CASSQGDRGQPQHF.

V and J are TRBV5-1 and TRBJ2-3; D is unclear. Germline V gene sequence: CDR1 SGHRS, CDR2 YFSETQ. V shed 0 bases and J shed 2 bases, with 7 bases lying between them. There are 14 residues in the CDR3. CDR3 sequence: CASSLGPLTDTQYF. The CDR3 DNA is TGCGCCAGCAGCTTGGGGCCTCTCACAGATACGCAGTATTTT. Drawing the rest from reference TRBV5-1 and TRBJ2-3, the complete variable domain is KAGVTQTPRYLIKTRGQQVTLSCSPISGHRSVSWYQQTPGQGLQFLFEYFSETQRNKGNFPGRFSGRQFSNSRSEMNVSTLELGDSALYLCASSLGPLTDTQYFGPGTRLTVL.

The CDR3 sequence: CASSSEQGAVYGYTF. CDR3 coding DNA: TGCGCCAGCAGCTCGGAACAGGGGGCAGTCTATGGCTACACCTTC. The V gene is TRBV5-1, the J gene TRBJ1-2, with 9 bases lining up with TRBD1. The ends lost 3 bases at V and 4 bases at J; junction bases unmatched: 7. Germline lookup yields CDR1 SGHRS and CDR2 YFSETQ. CDR3 size: 15 residues.

The CDR3 here is CSVLHRVYNEQFF. DNA of the CDR3: TGCAGCGTTCTTCATCGAGTCTACAATGAGCAGTTCTTC. V and J are TRBV29-1 and TRBJ2-1; no firm D call. From germline, CDR1 is SQVTM and CDR2 ANQGSEA. This CDR3 has 13 residues. The V end lost 5 bases, the J end lost 3 bases, and 11 bases lay between the germline ends.

Worth noting for this clonotype: It may be a read error: a sequence one base away is much more abundant. The CDR3 protein is CSAPGGTGADLSYNEQFF. The DNA of the CDR3 is TGCAGTGCCCCCGGTGGGACAGGGGCTGATCTCTCCTACAATGAGCAGTTCTTC. The chain combines TRBV20-1 with TRBJ2-1; 10 bases match TRBD1. CDR1 and CDR2 from the germline V gene are DFQATT and SNEGSKA (reference sequence). V shed 6 bases and J 0 bases; nucleotides not matched to a gene: 14. The CDR3 contains 18 residues.

This rearrangement joins TRBV29-1 to TRBJ2-3; D remains unclear. This CDR3 spans 12 amino acids. V was trimmed by 0 bases and J by 5 bases, leaving 6 bases between them. From germline, CDR1 is SQVTM and CDR2 ANQGSEA. The CDR3 DNA sequence: TGCAGCGTTGAAGAACCCAGAGATACGCAGTATTTT. This sequence encodes CSVEEPRDTQYF.

In this sample, this clonotype turned up a few times. The chain combines TRBV7-2 with TRBJ2-7; TRBD1 matches 9 bases. V lost 5 bases and J lost 2; bases outside the gene matches: 7. This CDR3 is 15 amino acids long. Germline CDR1 and CDR2: SGHTA and FQGNSA. The CDR3 region has the DNA TGTGCCAGCAGCAGACCCGACAGGGGGGCCTACGAGCAGTACTTC. This sequence encodes CASSRPDRGAYEQYF.